These 10 T cell receptor beta chains originate from one sample sequenced in a study of human T cells and chemical hapten exposure. Time point in this sample: patch test 1, 2 weeks after DPC sensitization. Regarding treatment: therapeutic diphenylcyclopropenone sensitization with weekly scalp DPC. MiXCR was run by TCRdb on the RACE reads, yielding one entry per CDR3 protein. This table holds around 99,000 distinct CDR3 sequences, under 15% found once. Here the sequenced sample was whole blood, taken in connection with sensitization to the hapten diphenylcyclopropenone (DPC). All receptors come from a woman between 40 and 55 years old with alopecia areata. Some clones in this sample may be carry-over from other donors' samples.

There are a few counts of this clonotype. This rearrangement joins TRBV29-1 to TRBJ2-7; a possible D gene is TRBD2 (6 bases). Germline CDR1 reads SQVTM; CDR2 reads ANQGSEA. V dropped 6 bases and J dropped 0 bases, with 15 bases sitting between them. This CDR3 comprises 14 residues. This chain's CDR3 is CSVGGDGNSYEQYF. The CDR3 nucleotides read TGCAGCGTCGGGGGTGACGGAAACTCCTACGAGCAGTACTTC.

V is TRBV9 and J is TRBJ2-3, with TRBD2 as a possible D gene (5 bases). Trimming pared 0 bases from V and 2 bases from J, leaving 10 bases between. There are 15 residues in the CDR3. Germline V CDR1 and CDR2: SGDLS, YYNGEE. The CDR3 DNA is TGTGCCAGCAGCGTAGGCCCCGGGGTCACAGATACGCAGTATTTT. Its protein is CASSVGPGVTDTQYF.

This clonotype was detected ten times or more. V usage is TRBV6-2 or TRBV6-3 and J usage is TRBJ1-5, with D uncertain. This CDR3 contains 13 residues. CDR1 and CDR2 from the germline V gene are MNHEY and SVGEGT. V was clipped by 8 bases and J by 5 bases, with 13 bases between them. CDR3 DNA sequence: TGTGCCAGCCACCCTTTGCGTGATCAGCCCCAGCATTTT. Protein: CASHPLRDQPQHF.

This chain joins TRBV20-1 and TRBJ2-5; 7 bases are a match to TRBD2. Trimming removed 2 bases from V and 3 bases from J; junction bases left unmatched: 6. Germline V gives CDR1 DFQATT, CDR2 SNEGSKA (reference sequence). The CDR3 has 14 amino acids. CDR3 sequence (DNA): TGCAGTGCTAGATCGAGAGGGAGGGAAGAGACCCAGTACTTC. Protein sequence: CSARSRGREETQYF.

This clonotype was observed many times. The chain joins TRBV20-1 to TRBJ1-5; D is undetermined. Germline-derived CDR1 and CDR2 are DFQATT and SNEGSKA (reference sequence). The V end was cut by 3 bases, the J end by 2 bases, with 11 bases between. This CDR3 is 14 amino acids long. The CDR3 reads CSASKQHGNQPQHF. The DNA of the CDR3 is TGCAGTGCTAGCAAACAACACGGCAATCAGCCCCAGCATTTT.

The chain combines TRBV6-2 or TRBV6-3 with TRBJ2-5; 7 bases match TRBD1. Germline CDR1 is MNHEY and CDR2 is SVGEGT. J lost 5 bases, V lost 2 bases, and 11 bases had no gene match. The CDR3 totals 16 residues. The CDR3 region is CASSYRRQGLQETQYF. DNA for the CDR3: TGTGCCAGCAGTTACCGCCGACAGGGCCTTCAGGAGACCCAGTACTTC.

This clonotype was counted many times. The chain combines TRBV7-2 with TRBJ2-3; no definite D call. V was shortened by 5 bases and J by 1 base, with 19 bases between the two germline ends. The CDR3 is 17 amino acids. Germline assignment: CDR1 SGHTA and CDR2 FQGNSA. Here the CDR3 DNA reads TGTGCCAGCAGCACAAGTAGGCTCTCTGGAGGCACAGATACGCAGTATTTT. Residues: CASSTSRLSGGTDTQYF.

This clonotype came up many times. The chain combines TRBV20-1 with TRBJ2-1; D possibly corresponds to TRBD2 (6 bases). The CDR3 runs 13 residues. The germline V gene encodes CDR1 DFQATT and CDR2 SNEGSKA (reference sequence). Trimming removed 3 bases at V and 7 bases at J, with 13 bases between. The CDR3 DNA sequence: TGCAGTGCTAGGCGGGGTAGTAGAAATGAGCAGTTCTTC. This gives the protein CSARRGSRNEQFF.

This clonotype showed up just a few times. This chain uses TRBV3-1 with TRBJ1-4; 7 bases are shared with TRBD1. From germline, CDR1 is LGHDT and CDR2 YNNKEL (reference sequence). The CDR3 totals 14 residues. J lost 7 bases, V lost 6 bases, and 8 bases had no gene match. The CDR3 loop reads CASRPRDSGEKLFF. CDR3 DNA: TGTGCCAGCAGACCCCGGGACAGCGGTGAAAAACTGTTTTTT.

This sequence joins TRBV6-2 or TRBV6-3 and TRBJ2-7; D gene unclear. Germline assignment: CDR1 MNHEY and CDR2 SVGEGT. The CDR3 is 13 amino acids. Trimming took off 8 bases at V and 5 bases at J, with 16 bases between the two ends. The CDR3 bases are TGTGCCAGCCGAACCTCCACGCCCCACGAGCAGTACTTC. Its translation: CASRTSTPHEQYF.